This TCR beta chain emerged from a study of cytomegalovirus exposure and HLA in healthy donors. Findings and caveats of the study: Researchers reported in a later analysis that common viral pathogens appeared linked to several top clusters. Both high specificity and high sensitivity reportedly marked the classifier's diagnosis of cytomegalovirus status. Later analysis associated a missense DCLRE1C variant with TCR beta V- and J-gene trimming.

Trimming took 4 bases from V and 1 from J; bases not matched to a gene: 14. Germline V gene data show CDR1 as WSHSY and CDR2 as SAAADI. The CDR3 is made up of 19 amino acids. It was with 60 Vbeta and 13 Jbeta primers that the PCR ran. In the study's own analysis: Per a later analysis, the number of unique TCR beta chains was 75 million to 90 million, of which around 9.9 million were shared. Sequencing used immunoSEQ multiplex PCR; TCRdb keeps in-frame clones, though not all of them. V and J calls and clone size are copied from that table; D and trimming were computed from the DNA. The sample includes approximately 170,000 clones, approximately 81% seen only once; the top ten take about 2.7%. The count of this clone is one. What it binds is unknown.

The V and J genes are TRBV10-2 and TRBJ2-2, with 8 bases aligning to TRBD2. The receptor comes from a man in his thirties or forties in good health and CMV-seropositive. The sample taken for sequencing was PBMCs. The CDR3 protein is CASSAPGGRTEGNTGELFF. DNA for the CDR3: TGCGCCAGCAGTGCCCCGGGCGGGAGGACGGAGGGGAACACCGGGGAGCTGTTTTTT.